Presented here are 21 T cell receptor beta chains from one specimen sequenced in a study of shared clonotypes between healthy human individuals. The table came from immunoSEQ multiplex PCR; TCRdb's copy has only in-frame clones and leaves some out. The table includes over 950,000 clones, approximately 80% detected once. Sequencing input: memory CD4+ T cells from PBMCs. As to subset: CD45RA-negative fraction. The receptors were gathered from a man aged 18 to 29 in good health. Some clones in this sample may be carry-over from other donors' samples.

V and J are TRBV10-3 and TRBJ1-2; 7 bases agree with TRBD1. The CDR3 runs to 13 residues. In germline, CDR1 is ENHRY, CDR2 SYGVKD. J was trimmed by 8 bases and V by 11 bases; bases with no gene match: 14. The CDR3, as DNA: TGTGCCTCCCACAGGGGCACTGCAGGCGGCTACACCTTC. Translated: CASHRGTAGGYTF.

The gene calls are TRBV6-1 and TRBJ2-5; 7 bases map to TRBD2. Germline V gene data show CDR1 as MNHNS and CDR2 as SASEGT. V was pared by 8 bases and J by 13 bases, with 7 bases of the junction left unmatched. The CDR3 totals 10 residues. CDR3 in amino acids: CASSRRGMYF. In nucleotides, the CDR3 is TGTGCCAGCTCTAGGCGGGGGATGTACTTC.

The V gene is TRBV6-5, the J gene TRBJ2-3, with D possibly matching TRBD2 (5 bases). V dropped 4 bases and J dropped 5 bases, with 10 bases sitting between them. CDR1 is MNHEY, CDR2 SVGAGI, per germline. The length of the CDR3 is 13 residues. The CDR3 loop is CASSFTRGDTQYF. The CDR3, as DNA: TGTGCCAGCAGTTTCACTCGGGGAGATACGCAGTATTTT.

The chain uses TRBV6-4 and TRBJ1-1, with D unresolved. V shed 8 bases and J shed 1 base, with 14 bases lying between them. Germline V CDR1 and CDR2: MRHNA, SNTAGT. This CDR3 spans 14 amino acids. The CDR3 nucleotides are TGTGCCAGCCACCTCGGGCGAGCGAACACTGAAGCTTTCTTT. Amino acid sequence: CASHLGRANTEAFF.

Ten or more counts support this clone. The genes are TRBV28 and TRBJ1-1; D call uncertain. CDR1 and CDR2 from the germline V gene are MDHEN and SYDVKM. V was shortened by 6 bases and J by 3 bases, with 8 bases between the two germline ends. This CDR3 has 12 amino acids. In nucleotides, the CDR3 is TGTGCCAGCAGAAGGGTGGACACTGAAGCTTTCTTT. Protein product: CASRRVDTEAFF.

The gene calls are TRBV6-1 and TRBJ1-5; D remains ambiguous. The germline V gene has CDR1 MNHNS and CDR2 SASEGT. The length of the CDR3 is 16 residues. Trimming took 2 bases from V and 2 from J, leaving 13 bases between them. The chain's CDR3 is CASSEQRDQGNQPQHF. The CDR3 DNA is TGTGCCAGCAGTGAACAGAGGGATCAGGGCAATCAGCCCCAGCATTTT.

The CDR3 loop reads CASSPGSGTGGSHHNEKLFF. The CDR3 nucleotides read TGTGCCAGCTCACCTGGCTCCGGGACAGGGGGCTCCCACCACAATGAAAAACTGTTTTTT. The gene calls are TRBV18 and TRBJ1-4; TRBD1 aligns across 12 bases. Germline CDR1 KGHSH, CDR2 LQKENI. The CDR3 sequence is 20 residues long. V was clipped by 3 bases and J by 5 bases; unmatched bases: 16.

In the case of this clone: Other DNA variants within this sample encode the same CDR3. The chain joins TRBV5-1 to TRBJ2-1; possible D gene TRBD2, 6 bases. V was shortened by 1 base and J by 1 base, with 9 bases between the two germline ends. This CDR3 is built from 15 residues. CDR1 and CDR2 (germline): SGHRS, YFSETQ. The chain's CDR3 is CASSLIAASYNEQFF. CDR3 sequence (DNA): TGCGCCAGCAGCTTGATAGCGGCGTCCTACAATGAGCAGTTCTTC.

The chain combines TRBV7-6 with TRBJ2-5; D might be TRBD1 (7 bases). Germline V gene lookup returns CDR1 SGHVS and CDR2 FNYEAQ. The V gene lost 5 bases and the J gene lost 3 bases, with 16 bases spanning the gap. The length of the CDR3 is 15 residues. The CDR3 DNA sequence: TGTGCCAGCAGCCGGCGGGGACAGAGCGAAGAGACCCAGTACTTC. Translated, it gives CASSRRGQSEETQYF.

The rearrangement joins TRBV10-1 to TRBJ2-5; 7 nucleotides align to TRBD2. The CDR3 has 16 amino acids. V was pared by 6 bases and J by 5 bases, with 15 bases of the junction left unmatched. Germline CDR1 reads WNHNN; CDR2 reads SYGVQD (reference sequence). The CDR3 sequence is CASRSRDYPGGETQYF. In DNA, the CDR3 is TGCGCCAGCAGATCCCGGGACTATCCAGGAGGCGAGACCCAGTACTTC.

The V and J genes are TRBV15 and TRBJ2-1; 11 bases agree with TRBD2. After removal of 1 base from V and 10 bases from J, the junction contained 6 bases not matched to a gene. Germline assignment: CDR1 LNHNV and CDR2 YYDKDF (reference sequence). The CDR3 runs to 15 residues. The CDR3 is CATSRASGRIWEQFF. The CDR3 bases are TGTGCCACCAGCAGAGCTAGCGGGAGGATTTGGGAGCAGTTCTTC. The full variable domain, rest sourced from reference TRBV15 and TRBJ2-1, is DAMVIQNPRYQVTQFGKPVTLSCSQTLNHNVMYWYQQKSSQAPKLLFHYYDKDFNNEADTPDNFQSRRPNTSFCFLDIRSPGLGDTAMYLCATSRASGRIWEQFFGPGTRLTVL.

The CDR3, as DNA: TGTGCCAGCAGTACGGGACCGACGAGCTACAATGAGCAGTTCTTC. This encodes CASSTGPTSYNEQFF. The rearrangement uses TRBV5-6 and TRBJ2-1, with D perhaps being TRBD1 or TRBD2 (5 bases each). Looked up from germline, CDR1 is SGHDT and CDR2 is YYEEEE. The CDR3 covers 15 residues. Trimming shortened V by 5 bases and J by 3 bases, and 15 bases separated the two germline ends. Complete variable domain (other parts from reference TRBV5-6 and TRBJ2-1): DAGVTQSPTHLIKTRGQQVTLRCSPKSGHDTVSWYQQALGQGPQFIFQYYEEEERQRGNFPDRFSGHQFPNYSSELNVNALLLGDSALYLCASSTGPTSYNEQFFGPGTRLTVL.

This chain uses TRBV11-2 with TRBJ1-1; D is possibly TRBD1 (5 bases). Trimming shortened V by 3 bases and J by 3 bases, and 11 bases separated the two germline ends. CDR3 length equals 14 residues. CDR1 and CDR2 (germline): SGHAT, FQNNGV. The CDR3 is CASSFSRAHTEAFF. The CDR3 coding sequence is TGTGCCAGCAGCTTCAGCAGGGCCCACACTGAAGCTTTCTTT.

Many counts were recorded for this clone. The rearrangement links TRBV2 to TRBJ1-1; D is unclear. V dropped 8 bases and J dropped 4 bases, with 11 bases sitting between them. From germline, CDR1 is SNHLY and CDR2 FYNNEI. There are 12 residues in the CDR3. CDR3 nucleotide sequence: TGTGCCAGCCGGGTCCGACTCACTGAAGCTTTCTTT. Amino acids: CASRVRLTEAFF.

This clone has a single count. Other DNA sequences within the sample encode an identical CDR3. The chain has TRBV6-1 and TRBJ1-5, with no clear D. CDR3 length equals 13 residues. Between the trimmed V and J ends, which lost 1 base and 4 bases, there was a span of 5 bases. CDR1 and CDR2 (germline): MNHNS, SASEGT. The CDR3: CASSEVTNQPQHF. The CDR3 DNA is TGTGCCAGCAGTGAAGTGACAAATCAGCCCCAGCATTTT.

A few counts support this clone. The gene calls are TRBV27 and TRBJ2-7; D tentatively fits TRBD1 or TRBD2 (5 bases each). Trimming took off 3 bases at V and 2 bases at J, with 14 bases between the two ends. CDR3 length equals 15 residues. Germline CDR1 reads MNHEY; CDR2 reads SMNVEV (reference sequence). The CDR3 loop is CASSLLGRDPYEQYF. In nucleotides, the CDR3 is TGTGCCAGCAGTTTGCTGGGACGGGACCCCTACGAGCAGTACTTC.

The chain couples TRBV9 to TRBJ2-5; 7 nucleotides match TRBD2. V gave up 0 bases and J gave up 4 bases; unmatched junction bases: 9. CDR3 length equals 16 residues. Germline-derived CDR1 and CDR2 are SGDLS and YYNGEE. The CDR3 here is CASSVGWLAGPETQYF. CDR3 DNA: TGTGCCAGCAGCGTAGGGTGGTTAGCGGGCCCAGAGACCCAGTACTTC.

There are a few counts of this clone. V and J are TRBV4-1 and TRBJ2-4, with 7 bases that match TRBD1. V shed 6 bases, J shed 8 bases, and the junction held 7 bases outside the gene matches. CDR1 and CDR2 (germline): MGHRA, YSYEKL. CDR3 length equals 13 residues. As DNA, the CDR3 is TGCGCCAGCAGTTTACCTCAGGGGGACATTCAGTACTTC. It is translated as CASSLPQGDIQYF.

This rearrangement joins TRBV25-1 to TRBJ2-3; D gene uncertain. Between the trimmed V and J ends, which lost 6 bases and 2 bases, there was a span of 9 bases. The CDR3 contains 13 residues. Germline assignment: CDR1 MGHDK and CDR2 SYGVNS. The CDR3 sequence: CASSATFTDTQYF. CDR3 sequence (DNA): TGTGCCAGCAGCGCCACCTTCACAGATACGCAGTATTTT.

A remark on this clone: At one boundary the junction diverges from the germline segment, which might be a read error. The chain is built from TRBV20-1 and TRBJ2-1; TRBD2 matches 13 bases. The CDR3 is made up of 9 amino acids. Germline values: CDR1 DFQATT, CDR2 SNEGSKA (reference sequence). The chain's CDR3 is CSAGLAGVF. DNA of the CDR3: TGCAGTGCCGGACTAGCGGGGGTCTTC.

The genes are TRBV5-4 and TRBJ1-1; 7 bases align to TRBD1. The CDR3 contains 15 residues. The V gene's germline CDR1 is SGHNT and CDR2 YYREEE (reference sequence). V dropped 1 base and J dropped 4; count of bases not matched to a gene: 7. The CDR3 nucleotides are TGTGCCAGCAGCTTGTCCAGACAGGGAAGCACTGAAGCTTTCTTT. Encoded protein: CASSLSRQGSTEAFF.